This TCR beta chain was profiled in a study of T cell repertoires in cytomegalovirus infection. This clonotype was recorded at least ten times. Antigen: not known. TCRdb fed the reads into MiXCR, producing one record per CDR3 protein. The sample contains over 100,000 distinct CDR3 sequences, approximately 28% of which appear only once. The source material was CD8+ T cells from cultured PBMCs, sampled from culture after CMV antigen stimulation. This TCR was recovered from a human donor in good health (CMV status not recorded). Some clones in this sample may be carry-over from other donors' samples.

CDR3 residues: CASSEGDSNQPQHF. The CDR3 coding sequence is TGTGCCAGCAGTGAAGGCGACAGCAATCAGCCCCAGCATTTT. The chain recombines TRBV6-1 with TRBJ1-5; D is unclear. V gave up 1 base and J gave up 1 base, with 5 bases separating them. This CDR3 comprises 14 residues. Germline-derived CDR1 and CDR2 are MNHNS and SASEGT.